This record covers a single T cell receptor beta chain. The assay was immunoSEQ multiplex PCR, and TCRdb's table has in-frame clones only and misses some. Of 70,000 or so clones in the sample, around 83% were seen once. The record originates from a study of OX40 agonist ivuxolimab in advanced cancers. On the study more broadly: Every patient in dose escalation had hepatocellular carcinoma, melanoma, renal cell or head and neck cancer.

The CDR3 is made up of 15 amino acids. The germline V and J ends were trimmed by 1 base and 5 bases, with 14 bases remaining between them. Germline loops: CDR1 MGHDK, CDR2 SYGVNS. The sequence was obtained from an adult with an advanced solid tumor such as melanoma, head and neck, liver or kidney cancer. This chain connects TRBV25-1 to TRBJ1-1; D is unresolved. The sample in question was CD4+ or CD8+ T cells sorted from blood, obtained in a trial of the OX40 agonist ivuxolimab. In DNA form, the CDR3 reads TGTGCCAGCAGTGAATCGGGCGTGGGTGGGACTGAAGCTTTCTTT. As protein: CASSESGVGGTEAFF.